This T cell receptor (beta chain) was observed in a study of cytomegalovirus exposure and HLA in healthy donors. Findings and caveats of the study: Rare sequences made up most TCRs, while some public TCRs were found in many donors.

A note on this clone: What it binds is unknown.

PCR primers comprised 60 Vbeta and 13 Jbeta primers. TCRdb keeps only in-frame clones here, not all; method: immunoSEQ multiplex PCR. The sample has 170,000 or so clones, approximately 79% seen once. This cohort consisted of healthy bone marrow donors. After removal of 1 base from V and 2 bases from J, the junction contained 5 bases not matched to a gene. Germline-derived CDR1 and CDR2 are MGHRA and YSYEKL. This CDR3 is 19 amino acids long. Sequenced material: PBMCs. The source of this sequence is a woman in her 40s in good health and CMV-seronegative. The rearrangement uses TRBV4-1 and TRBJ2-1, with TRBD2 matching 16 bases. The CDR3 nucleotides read TGCGCCAGCAGCCAAGTGGGACTAGCGGGGGGGGTCGCCTACAATGAGCAGTTCTTC. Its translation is CASSQVGLAGGVAYNEQFF.